The 22 T cell receptor beta chains reported below all come from one sample, sequenced in a study of CD8 T cells in Susac syndrome. RNA was extracted with the RNeasy kit, and a quantity of roughly 0.45 to 1 ug was reverse transcribed using random hexamers. TCRdb reprocessed the immunoSEQ multiplex PCR reads with MiXCR, giving one entry per CDR3 protein. The data contain more than 250,000 distinct CDR3 sequences, roughly 94% of them singletons. The sequenced sample consisted of CD4+ T cells from PBMCs. The receptors come from a human donor with multiple sclerosis.

The chain links TRBV5-4 to TRBJ1-6; 10 bases are a match to TRBD1. V dropped 0 bases and J dropped 7; count of bases not matched to a gene: 1. The CDR3 totals 15 residues. The germline V gene encodes CDR1 SGHNT and CDR2 YYREEE (reference sequence). The CDR3 coding sequence is TGTGCCAGCAGCTTGGCGGGACAGGGGAATTCACCCCTCCACTTT. This gives the protein CASSLAGQGNSPLHF. Drawing the rest from reference TRBV5-4 and TRBJ1-6, the complete variable domain is ETGVTQSPTHLIKTRGQQVTLRCSSQSGHNTVSWYQQALGQGPQFIFQYYREEENGRGNFPPRFSGLQFPNYSSELNVNALELDDSALYLCASSLAGQGNSPLHFGNGTRLTVT.

The CDR3 is CASSPLGQQETQYF. The DNA of the CDR3 is TGTGCCAGCAGCCCCTTGGGACAGCAAGAGACCCAGTACTTC. The rearrangement joins TRBV14 to TRBJ2-5; 7 bases align to TRBD1. Per germline, CDR1 SGHDN and CDR2 FVKESK. The CDR3 covers 14 residues. Germline trimming cut 4 bases from V and 2 bases from J; bases unmatched to any gene: 4. Drawing the rest from reference TRBV14 and TRBJ2-5, the complete variable domain is EAGVTQFPSHSVIEKGQTVTLRCDPISGHDNLYWYRRVMGKEIKFLLHFVKESKQDESGMPNNRFLAERTGGTYSTLKVQPAELEDSGVYFCASSPLGQQETQYFGPGTRLLVL.

The chain employs TRBV7-9 and TRBJ2-2, with 9 bases lining up with TRBD1. CDR1 and CDR2 from the germline V gene are SEHNR and FQNEAQ (reference sequence). V was pared by 0 bases and J by 7 bases, with 9 bases of the junction left unmatched. The CDR3 contains 17 residues. This chain's CDR3 is CASSLAGHRGRDGELFF. In nucleotides, the CDR3 is TGTGCCAGCAGCTTAGCTGGGCACAGGGGGCGTGACGGGGAGCTGTTTTTT.

Comment on this clonotype: Relative to the germline gene, one junction end is altered; a read error may explain this. The chain combines TRBV18 with TRBJ2-7, with D uncertain. Per germline, CDR1 KGHSH and CDR2 LQKENI. The CDR3 has 13 amino acids. CDR3 in DNA: TGTGCCAGCTCACCATTCTCCTCCCACGAGCAGTACTTC. Amino acid sequence: CASSPFSSHEQYF.

The chain carries TRBV3-1 and TRBJ1-4; D is uncertain. The germline V and J ends were trimmed by 4 bases and 7 bases, with 13 bases remaining between them. The CDR3 extends over 14 amino acids. Germline CDR1 and CDR2: LGHDT and YNNKEL (reference sequence). For the CDR3, the DNA is TGTGCCAGCAGCCCTACCTTGTCTTTTGAAAAACTGTTTTTT. Translation: CASSPTLSFEKLFF.

The chain combines TRBV11-2 with TRBJ2-1; no definite D call. The CDR3 has 15 residues. In germline, CDR1 is SGHAT, CDR2 FQNNGV. The V and J ends lost 0 bases and 5 bases respectively, with 11 bases between them. CDR3 amino acids: CASSLEIGSDNEQFF. The DNA for the CDR3 is TGTGCCAGCAGCTTAGAAATAGGCAGCGACAATGAGCAGTTCTTC.

V and J are TRBV7-2 and TRBJ2-7; 10 bases line up with TRBD2. The V segment lost 5 bases and the J segment 8 bases; nucleotides outside the gene matches: 9. Germline CDR1 SGHTA, CDR2 FQGNSA. This CDR3 contains 14 residues. The CDR3 sequence: CASSRDIAGGKQYF. CDR3 DNA sequence: TGTGCCAGCAGCCGCGACATAGCGGGAGGAAAGCAGTACTTC.

V and J are TRBV7-8 and TRBJ2-1, with 9 bases aligning to TRBD1. Germline values: CDR1 SGHVS, CDR2 FQNEAQ. Germline trimming cut 0 bases from V and 2 bases from J; bases unmatched to any gene: 2. This CDR3 has 16 residues. The CDR3 sequence: CASSLAGQGPYNEQFF. CDR3 DNA: TGTGCCAGCAGCTTAGCCGGACAGGGGCCCTACAATGAGCAGTTCTTC.

The rearrangement links TRBV6-2 or TRBV6-3 to TRBJ2-7, with 8 bases identical to TRBD1. This CDR3 region has 15 residues. Germline V lookup: CDR1 MNHEY, CDR2 SVGEGT. V dropped 5 bases and J dropped 4; count of bases not matched to a gene: 10. The CDR3 sequence is CASSSETGGLYEQYF. DNA of the CDR3: TGTGCCAGCAGTAGCGAAACAGGGGGGCTTTACGAGCAGTACTTC.

The genes are TRBV7-9 and TRBJ2-7, with 8 positions matching TRBD1. This CDR3 spans 16 amino acids. From germline, CDR1 is SEHNR and CDR2 FQNEAQ (reference sequence). V dropped 2 bases and J dropped 5; count of bases not matched to a gene: 11. The CDR3 reads CASSLPPGQGRNEQYF. In nucleotides, the CDR3 is TGTGCCAGCAGCTTACCACCCGGACAGGGCAGGAACGAGCAGTACTTC.

V usage is TRBV29-1 and J usage is TRBJ2-3; TRBD2 aligns across 13 bases. J was trimmed by 0 bases and V by 6 bases; bases with no gene match: 9. This CDR3 has 17 amino acids. From germline, CDR1 is SQVTM and CDR2 ANQGSEA. The CDR3 coding sequence is TGCAGCGTCCCCGGGACTAGCGGGGCTATTAGCACAGATACGCAGTATTTT. Translation gives CSVPGTSGAISTDTQYF.

The chain recombines TRBV7-3 with TRBJ1-1; D remains ambiguous. V shed 5 bases and J shed 8 bases, with 18 bases lying between them. The CDR3 is 14 residues long. Germline CDR1 SGHTA, CDR2 FQGTGA. CDR3 nucleotides: TGTGCCAGCAGCCCAACTCAAGAATCACCCGAAGCTTTCTTT. Protein product: CASSPTQESPEAFF.

The CDR3 loop reads CASSLAGAGELFF. The DNA of the CDR3 is TGTGCCAGCAGTTTGGCGGGAGCCGGGGAGCTGTTTTTT. This chain joins TRBV12-3 or TRBV12-4 and TRBJ2-2, with 7 bases identical to TRBD2. The ends lost 3 bases at V and 6 bases at J; junction bases unmatched: 1. The CDR3 extends over 13 amino acids.

The chain couples TRBV10-3 to TRBJ1-1; 9 nucleotides align to TRBD1. Trimming took 6 bases from V and 10 from J; bases not matched to a gene: 9. The CDR3 is 13 residues long. Germline V lookup: CDR1 ENHRY, CDR2 SYGVKD. The CDR3 loop reads CAISPGDRGGAFF. CDR3 sequence (DNA): TGTGCCATCAGCCCCGGAGACAGGGGGGGAGCTTTCTTT.

The chain combines TRBV7-9 with TRBJ1-5, with D perhaps TRBD1 (6 bases). V gave up 5 bases and J gave up 4 bases, with 9 bases separating them. Germline assignment: CDR1 SEHNR and CDR2 FQNEAQ (reference sequence). The CDR3 sequence is 13 residues long. The CDR3 DNA reads TGTGCCAGCAGCCGAACAGGGAATCAGCCCCAGCATTTT. Translation: CASSRTGNQPQHF.

The rearrangement joins TRBV12-3 or TRBV12-4 to TRBJ1-3; D is unresolved. The CDR3 has 15 residues. V lost 1 base and J lost 4, with 11 bases in between. The CDR3: CASSLGGIDGNTIYF. The CDR3 DNA reads TGTGCCAGCAGTTTAGGGGGAATTGACGGAAACACCATATATTTT.

The chain carries TRBV14 and TRBJ2-1; D gene uncertain. CDR1 and CDR2 (germline): SGHDN, FVKESK. V was trimmed by 5 bases and J by 6 bases, leaving 14 bases between them. This CDR3 is 14 amino acids long. CDR3 in amino acids: CASSYSRLVNEQFF. CDR3 bases: TGTGCCAGCAGCTACTCCAGGCTTGTCAATGAGCAGTTCTTC.

The genes are TRBV6-5 and TRBJ2-3; D is possibly TRBD1 or TRBD2 (5 bases each). The ends were cut back, 3 bases at V and 0 bases at J, with 10 bases in the middle. The CDR3 is made up of 15 amino acids. Germline V gives CDR1 MNHEY, CDR2 SVGAGI. CDR3 coding DNA: TGTGCCAGCAGTTATTGGGGGTCTAGCACAGATACGCAGTATTTT. Encoded protein: CASSYWGSSTDTQYF.

The chain couples TRBV6-2 or TRBV6-3 to TRBJ2-7; 11 bases map to TRBD2. The CDR3 runs to 16 residues. The germline CDR1 and CDR2 sequences are MNHEY and SVGEGT. Losses at the gene ends were 11 bases for V and 1 base for J; bases not matched to a gene: 13. The DNA for the CDR3 is TGTGCCTCCCGGGCTAGCGGGAGGAGTGGATCCTACGAGCAGTACTTC. Encoded protein: CASRASGRSGSYEQYF.

This clonotype was detected once. The V and J genes are TRBV2 and TRBJ2-6; the D is unclear. V was trimmed by 5 bases and J by 4 bases, leaving 9 bases between them. This CDR3 is built from 14 residues. The germline gives CDR1 SNHLY, CDR2 FYNNEI. In nucleotides, the CDR3 is TGTGCCAGCAGTTGGGATGCGGGGGCCAACGTCCTGACTTTC. It translates to CASSWDAGANVLTF.

This clonotype occurred once. This chain connects TRBV12-3 or TRBV12-4 to TRBJ1-3; possibly TRBD1 for D (6 bases). Between the trimmed V and J ends, which lost 5 bases and 6 bases, there was a span of 20 bases. This CDR3 comprises 16 residues. CDR3 in amino acids: CASSRSSRGKENTIYF. CDR3 bases: TGTGCCAGCAGTCGTAGTTCCAGGGGCAAGGAAAACACCATATATTTT.

The chain joins TRBV5-1 to TRBJ1-1, with no clear D. This CDR3 region has 13 residues. V lost 0 bases and J lost 8, with 11 bases in between. Germline CDR1 reads SGHRS; CDR2 reads YFSETQ. As DNA, the CDR3 is TGCGCCAGCAGCTTGGTAATGCCAGAGGAAGCTTTCTTT. It codes for CASSLVMPEEAFF.